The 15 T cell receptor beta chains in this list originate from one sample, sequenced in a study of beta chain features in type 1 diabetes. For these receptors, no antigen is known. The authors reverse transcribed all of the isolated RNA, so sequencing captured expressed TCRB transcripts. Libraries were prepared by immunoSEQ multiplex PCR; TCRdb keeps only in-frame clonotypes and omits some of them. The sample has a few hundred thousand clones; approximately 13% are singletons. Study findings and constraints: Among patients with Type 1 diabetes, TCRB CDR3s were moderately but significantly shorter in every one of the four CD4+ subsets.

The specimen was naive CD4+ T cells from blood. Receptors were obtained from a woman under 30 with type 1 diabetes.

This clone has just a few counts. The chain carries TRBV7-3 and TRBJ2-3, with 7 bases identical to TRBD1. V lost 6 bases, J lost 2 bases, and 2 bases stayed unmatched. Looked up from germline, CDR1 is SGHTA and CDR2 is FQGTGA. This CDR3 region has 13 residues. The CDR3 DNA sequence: TGTGCCAGCAGGGACAGGACCACAGATACGCAGTATTTT. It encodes CASRDRTTDTQYF. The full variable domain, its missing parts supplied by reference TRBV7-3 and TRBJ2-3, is GAGVSQTPSNKVTEKGKYVELRCDPISGHTALYWYRQSLGQGPEFLIYFQGTGAADDSGLPNDRFFAVRPEGSVSTLKIQRTERGDSAVYLCASRDRTTDTQYFGPGTRLTVL.

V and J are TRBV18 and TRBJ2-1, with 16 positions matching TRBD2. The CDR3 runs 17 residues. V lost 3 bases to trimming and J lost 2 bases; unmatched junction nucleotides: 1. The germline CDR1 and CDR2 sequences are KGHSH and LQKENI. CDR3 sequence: CASSPGTSGRAYNEQFF. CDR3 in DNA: TGTGCCAGCTCACCGGGGACTAGCGGGAGGGCCTACAATGAGCAGTTCTTC.

The CDR3 bases are TGTGCCAGCAGCTTAGGAGCGGGGGGGGAGACTGAAGCTTTCTTT. Its protein is CASSLGAGGETEAFF. This chain connects TRBV7-9 to TRBJ1-1; D might be TRBD1 (5 bases). This CDR3 is built from 15 residues. Germline-derived CDR1 and CDR2 are SEHNR and FQNEAQ (reference sequence). Trimming took off 1 base at V and 5 bases at J, with 14 bases between the two ends.

The CDR3 bases are TGTGTCGGGGGAGGCACGCCGCAGTTCTTC. Residues: CVGGGTPQFF. The chain links TRBV30 to TRBJ2-1; tentatively, D is TRBD2 (6 bases). In germline, CDR1 is GTSNPN, CDR2 SVGIG (reference sequence). CDR3 size: 10 residues.

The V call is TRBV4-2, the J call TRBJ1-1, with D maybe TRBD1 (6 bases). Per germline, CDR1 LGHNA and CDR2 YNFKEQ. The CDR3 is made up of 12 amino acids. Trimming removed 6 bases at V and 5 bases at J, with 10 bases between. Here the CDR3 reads CASSPRGTEAFF. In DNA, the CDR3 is TGTGCCAGCAGTCCGAGGGGGACTGAAGCTTTCTTT.

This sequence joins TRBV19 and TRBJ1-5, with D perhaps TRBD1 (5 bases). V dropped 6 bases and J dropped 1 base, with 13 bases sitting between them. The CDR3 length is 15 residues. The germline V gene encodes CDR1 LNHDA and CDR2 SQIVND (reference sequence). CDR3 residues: CASSLDSTSNQPQHF. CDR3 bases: TGTGCCAGTAGCCTAGACAGTACCAGCAATCAGCCCCAGCATTTT.

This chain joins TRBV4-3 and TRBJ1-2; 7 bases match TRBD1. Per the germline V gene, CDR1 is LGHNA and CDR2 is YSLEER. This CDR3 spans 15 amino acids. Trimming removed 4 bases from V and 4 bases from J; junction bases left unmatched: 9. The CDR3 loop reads CASSPHRGEVYGYTF. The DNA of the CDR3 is TGCGCCAGCAGCCCCCACAGGGGTGAGGTCTATGGCTACACCTTC.

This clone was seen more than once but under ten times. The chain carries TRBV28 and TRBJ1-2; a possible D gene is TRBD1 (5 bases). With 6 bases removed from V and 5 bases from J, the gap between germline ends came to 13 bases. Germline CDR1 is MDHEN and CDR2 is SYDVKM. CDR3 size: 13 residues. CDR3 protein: CASSLGGLYGYTF. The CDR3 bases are TGTGCCAGCAGCCTGGGGGGGTTGTATGGCTACACCTTC.

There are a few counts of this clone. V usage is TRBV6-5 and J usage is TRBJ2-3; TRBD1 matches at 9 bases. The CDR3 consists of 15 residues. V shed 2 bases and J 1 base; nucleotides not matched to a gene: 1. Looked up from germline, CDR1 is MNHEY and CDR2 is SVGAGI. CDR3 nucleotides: TGTGCCAGCAGTTACCGGACAGGGGGCACAGATACGCAGTATTTT. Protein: CASSYRTGGTDTQYF.

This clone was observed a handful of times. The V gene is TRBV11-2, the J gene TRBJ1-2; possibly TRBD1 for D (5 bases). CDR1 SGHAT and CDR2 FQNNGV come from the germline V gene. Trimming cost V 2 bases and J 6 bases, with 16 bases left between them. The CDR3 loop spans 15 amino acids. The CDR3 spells CASSLQGGSGDGYTF. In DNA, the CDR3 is TGTGCCAGCAGCTTACAGGGAGGGTCGGGGGATGGCTACACCTTC.

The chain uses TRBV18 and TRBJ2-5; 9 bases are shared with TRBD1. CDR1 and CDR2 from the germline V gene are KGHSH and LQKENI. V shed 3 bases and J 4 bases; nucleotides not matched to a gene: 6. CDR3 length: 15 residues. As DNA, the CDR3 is TGTGCCAGCTCACCCGGGACAGGGCGGGCAGAGACCCAGTACTTC. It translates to CASSPGTGRAETQYF.

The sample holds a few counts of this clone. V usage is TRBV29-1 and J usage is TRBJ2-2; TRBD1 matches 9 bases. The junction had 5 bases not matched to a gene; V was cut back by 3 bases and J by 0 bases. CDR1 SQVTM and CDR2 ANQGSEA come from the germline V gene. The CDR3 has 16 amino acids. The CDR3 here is CSVERGQGTNTGELFF. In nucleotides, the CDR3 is TGCAGCGTTGAGAGGGGACAGGGAACGAACACCGGGGAGCTGTTTTTT.

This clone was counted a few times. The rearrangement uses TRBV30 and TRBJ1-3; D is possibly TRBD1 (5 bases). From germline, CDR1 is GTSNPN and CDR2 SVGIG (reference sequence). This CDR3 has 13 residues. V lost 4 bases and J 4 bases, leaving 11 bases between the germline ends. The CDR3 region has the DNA TGTGCCTGGATTTTAAGGGGAGGAAACACCATATATTTT. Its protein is CAWILRGGNTIYF. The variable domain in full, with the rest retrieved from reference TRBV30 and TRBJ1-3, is SQTIHQWPATLVQPVGSPLSLECTVEGTSNPNLYWYRQAAGRGLQLLFYSVGIGQISSEVPQNLSASRPQDRQFILSSKKLLLSDSGFYLCAWILRGGNTIYFGEGSWLTVV.

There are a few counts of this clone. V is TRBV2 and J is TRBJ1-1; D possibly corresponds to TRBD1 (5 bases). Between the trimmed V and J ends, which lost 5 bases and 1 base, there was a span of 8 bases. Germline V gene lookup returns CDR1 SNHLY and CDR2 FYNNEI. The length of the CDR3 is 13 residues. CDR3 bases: TGTGCCAGCAGTATCCAGGGGAACACTGAAGCTTTCTTT. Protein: CASSIQGNTEAFF.

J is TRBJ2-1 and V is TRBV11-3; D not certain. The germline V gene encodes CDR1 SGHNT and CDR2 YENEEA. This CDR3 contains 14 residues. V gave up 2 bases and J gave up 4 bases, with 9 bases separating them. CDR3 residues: CASSLLVLYNEQFF. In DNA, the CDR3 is TGTGCCAGCAGCTTACTCGTCCTATACAATGAGCAGTTCTTC.